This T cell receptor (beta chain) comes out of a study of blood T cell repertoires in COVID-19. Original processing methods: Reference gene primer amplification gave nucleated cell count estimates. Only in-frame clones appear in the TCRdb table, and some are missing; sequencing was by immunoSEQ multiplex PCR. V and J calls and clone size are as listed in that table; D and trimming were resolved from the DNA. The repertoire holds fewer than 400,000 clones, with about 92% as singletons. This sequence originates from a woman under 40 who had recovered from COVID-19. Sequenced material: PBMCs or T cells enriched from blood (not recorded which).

CDR3: CASIRDSGPLSYEQYF. The CDR3 coding sequence is TGTGCCAGCATTCGGGACAGTGGGCCCCTATCCTACGAGCAGTACTTC. The rearrangement uses TRBV7-2 and TRBJ2-7; 7 bases line up with TRBD1. CDR1 SGHTA and CDR2 FQGNSA come from the germline V gene. Trimming removed 7 bases from V and 1 base from J; junction bases left unmatched: 13. The CDR3 spans 16 residues.